This T cell receptor (beta chain) was identified during a study of blood T cell repertoires in COVID-19. Study details: Acute and convalescent COVID-19 specimens originated in the United States, Italy and Spain. T cells, B-cell-depleted T cells, or PBMCs supplied cDNA or gDNA.

V shed 0 bases and J 2 bases; nucleotides not matched to a gene: 3. This CDR3 comprises 16 residues. Germline values: CDR1 SGHKS, CDR2 YYEKEE (reference sequence). A single count supports this clone. Original processing notes: Counts of nucleated cells, estimated from reference gene primer amplification, were obtained. This table comes from immunoSEQ multiplex PCR, and its TCRdb copy is limited to in-frame clones, with some not included. From that table come the V and J calls and clone size; the DNA was used to work out D and trimming. Seen here are around 98,000 clones, 70% to 90% observed once, and the top ten hold 4% to 5%.

V and J are TRBV5-5 and TRBJ1-5; the match to TRBD1 covers 9 bases. The sequenced material came from peripheral blood. The sequence was collected from a man between 65 and 85 years old with acute or convalescent COVID-19. CDR3 residues: CASSLVWTGGNQPQHF. In DNA form, the CDR3 reads TGTGCCAGCAGCTTGGTGTGGACAGGGGGCAATCAGCCCCAGCATTTT.